The rows below give T cell receptor beta chains drawn from one sample of a study of blood T cell repertoires in COVID-19. Data came from immunoSEQ multiplex PCR; TCRdb stores just in-frame clones and leaves some out. This sample has a few hundred thousand clones, with roughly 89% found just once. Input material: PBMCs or T cells enriched from blood (not recorded which). The source is a woman aged 18-29 years with acute COVID-19. Each CDR3 is given without its conserved first and last residue. The order of the fields is clone size, V gene, J gene, CDR3 protein. The size entry is marked missing in some rows and otherwise reads once, few, many or a size class.

>-|TRBV18|TRBJ1-1
ASSPRGFENTEAF
>once|TRBV6-5|TRBJ1-6
ASSYGQGFSPLH
>-|TRBV11-3|TRBJ1-3
ASSLRGLRNTIY
>-|TRBV4-2|TRBJ1-2
ASSRGDSTPASYGYT
>-|TRBV21-1|TRBJ2-5
ASSKTHGETQY
>-|TRBV7-3|TRBJ2-1
ASSLNGNEQF
>-|TRBV7-9|TRBJ2-1
ASIQGLAAPYNEQF
>-|TRBV28|TRBJ1-2
ATAPGGYT
>-|TRBV13|TRBJ1-2
ASSLMVAGYGYT
>-|TRBV27|TRBJ1-3
ASGQGPSGNTIY
>-|TRBV11-3|TRBJ1-1
ASSLGGLNTEAF
>-|TRBV7-2|TRBJ2-1
ASSRRGPYNEQF
>-|TRBV4-1|TRBJ2-7
ASSQEYSSSYEQY
>-|TRBV30|TRBJ2-1
AWSPGRTSQGNNEQF
>-|TRBV5-4|TRBJ2-6
ASSWNSGAGANVLT
>-|TRBV27|TRBJ1-6
ASSSDRENNSPLH
>once|TRBV9|TRBJ1-6
ASSEDRGRSPLH
>-|TRBV19|TRBJ1-5
ASSIEGGPNQPQH
>-|TRBV5-4|TRBJ2-3
ASSVYRDTQY